The clone carrying this T cell receptor beta chain has at least ten counts. The antigen remains unidentified. This sample was included in a study of vaccination effects on CD4 cells after COVID-19. Some clones are missing from TCRdb's copy, which holds only in-frame ones; the method was immunoSEQ multiplex PCR. The sample shows approximately 47,000 clones, 70% of them seen only once. Germline lookup yields CDR1 SEHNR and CDR2 FQNEAQ (reference sequence). V was cut by 5 bases and J by 0 bases, with 11 bases left in between. CDR3 size: 15 residues. The culture ran for approximately 9 days before CD4+ T cells were isolated. Everyone in the study got two shots of either the BNT162b2 or mRNA-1273 vaccine.

V usage is TRBV7-9 and J usage is TRBJ2-1; D might be TRBD1 or TRBD2, each matching 5 bases. The source is a human donor who received a COVID-19 vaccine. Source: CD4+ T cells from PBMCs cultured without peptide, taken after COVID-19 vaccination. CDR3 amino acids: CASSLRDGSYNEQFF. The CDR3 bases are TGTGCCAGCAGCCTCCGGGACGGCTCCTACAATGAGCAGTTCTTC.